The 11 T cell receptor beta chains presented below share a single source sample, sequenced in a study of radiation and T cells in renal cell carcinoma. The repertoire was sequenced with immunoSEQ multiplex PCR; TCRdb's copy has only in-frame clones and lacks some. In the table there are some 30,000 clones, more than 65% of which are singletons. Indicated time point: blood 4 weeks post-SBRT, at nephrectomy. As for treatment: 15 Gy SBRT to primary tumor, nephrectomy 4 weeks later. The source material was blood, sampled from a patient whose treatment included radiotherapy and nephrectomy. Receptors originate from a man between 60 and 75 years old with renal cell carcinoma.

The rearrangement links TRBV29-1 to TRBJ1-1; D is ambiguous. The V gene lost 3 bases and the J gene lost 0 bases, with 11 bases spanning the gap. Per germline, CDR1 SQVTM and CDR2 ANQGSEA. The CDR3 is 14 amino acids. The CDR3 bases are TGCAGCGTTGAGGTCCAAGGTCTGAACACTGAAGCTTTCTTT. Protein product: CSVEVQGLNTEAFF.

The chain couples TRBV27 to TRBJ2-7, with a tentative D call TRBD1 (5 bases). The CDR3 has 15 amino acids. The germline V gene encodes CDR1 MNHEY and CDR2 SMNVEV (reference sequence). Trimming shortened V by 0 bases and J by 6 bases, and 15 bases separated the two germline ends. As DNA, the CDR3 is TGTGCCAGCAGTTTATCGGGGCCCAGTTGGGGCGAGCAGTACTTC. It specifies CASSLSGPSWGEQYF.

The V call is TRBV4-3, the J call TRBJ2-7; TRBD1 is a possible D gene (7 bases). The CDR3 runs 16 residues. V was pared by 3 bases and J by 5 bases, with 20 bases between. The germline V gene has CDR1 LGHNA and CDR2 YSLEER. CDR3 protein: CASSHRTGSGDNEQYF. The DNA of the CDR3 is TGCGCCAGCAGCCACCGGACAGGATCGGGGGATAACGAGCAGTACTTC.

This clone was seen once. The V call is TRBV9, the J call TRBJ2-2; 9 nucleotides line up with TRBD1. The V gene's germline CDR1 is SGDLS and CDR2 YYNGEE. The CDR3 runs 15 residues. Trimming at V came to 0 bases and at J to 8 bases, leaving 5 bases not matched to a gene. The CDR3 is CASSVGTGASGELFF. CDR3 DNA sequence: TGTGCCAGCAGCGTAGGGACAGGGGCCTCAGGGGAGCTGTTTTTT.

The chain joins TRBV5-1 to TRBJ2-7; 8 bases agree with TRBD1. Germline V gene data show CDR1 as SGHRS and CDR2 as YFSETQ. V lost 4 bases, J lost 2 bases, and 8 bases stayed unmatched. This CDR3 comprises 15 residues. The CDR3, as DNA: TGCGCCAGCAGCAACGGACAGGGTCGGGCCTACGAGCAGTACTTC. It encodes CASSNGQGRAYEQYF. The whole variable domain, filled in from reference TRBV5-1 and TRBJ2-7, reads KAGVTQTPRYLIKTRGQQVTLSCSPISGHRSVSWYQQTPGQGLQFLFEYFSETQRNKGNFPGRFSGRQFSNSRSEMNVSTLELGDSALYLCASSNGQGRAYEQYFGPGTRLTVT.

The rearrangement joins TRBV6-5 to TRBJ1-5, with TRBD1 as a possible D gene (6 bases). V was clipped by 6 bases and J by 0 bases, with 12 bases between them. This CDR3 has 15 residues. CDR1 and CDR2 from the germline V gene are MNHEY and SVGAGI. The CDR3 bases are TGTGCCAGCAGCATGGACAGCATTAGCAATCAGCCCCAGCATTTT. It yields the protein CASSMDSISNQPQHF.

CDR3 sequence reads: CASSLAEGEQYF. DNA of the CDR3: TGTGCCAGCAGCTTAGCGGAAGGTGAGCAGTACTTC. The rearrangement uses TRBV7-2 and TRBJ2-7; the D is unclear. The CDR3 runs to 12 residues. Germline V lookup: CDR1 SGHTA, CDR2 FQGNSA. The germline V and J ends were trimmed by 0 bases and 7 bases, with 7 bases remaining between them.

This clone was detected only once. This CDR3 is CASSLTGTGEYNEQFF. The CDR3 DNA is TGTGCCAGCAGCTTAACCGGGACAGGGGAATACAATGAGCAGTTCTTC. The chain recombines TRBV7-9 with TRBJ2-1; 10 nucleotides align to TRBD1. The V and J ends lost 2 bases and 4 bases, in that order; junction bases with no gene match: 5. CDR1 and CDR2 from the germline V gene are SEHNR and FQNEAQ (reference sequence). The CDR3 length is 16 residues.

The chain recombines TRBV5-6 with TRBJ2-7, with 7 nucleotides matching TRBD2. In germline, CDR1 is SGHDT, CDR2 YYEEEE. V shed 3 bases and J 5 bases; nucleotides not matched to a gene: 5. This CDR3 is built from 13 residues. The CDR3 nucleotides are TGTGCCAGCAGCTGGGGGAGGGACCACGAGCAGTACTTC. It translates to CASSWGRDHEQYF.

This chain connects TRBV7-8 to TRBJ1-2, with TRBD1 matching over 8 bases. This CDR3 is built from 13 residues. V dropped 1 base and J dropped 7; count of bases not matched to a gene: 2. CDR1 is SGHVS and CDR2 is FQNEAQ in the germline V gene. The CDR3 DNA reads as TGTGCCAGCAGCTTAGGACAGGGGTCTGGCTACACCTTC. Amino acid sequence: CASSLGQGSGYTF.

This clone was counted a few times. The chain links TRBV11-3 to TRBJ2-7; 7 bases match TRBD2. The CDR3 sequence is 13 residues long. The germline V gene encodes CDR1 SGHNT and CDR2 YENEEA. J lost 3 bases, V lost 7 bases, and 6 bases had no gene match. CDR3 in DNA: TGTGCCAGCAATCGGGACTATATCTACGAGCAGTACTTC. This translates into CASNRDYIYEQYF.